Listed below are T cell receptor beta chains from one sample, sequenced in a study of blood T cell repertoires in COVID-19. Assay: immunoSEQ multiplex PCR; the TCRdb copy retains only in-frame clones and omits some. The repertoire holds 200,000 or so clones, with around 89% as singletons. Sequencing was performed on PBMCs or T cells enriched from blood (not recorded which). The receptors were sampled from a woman between 35 and 50 years old with acute COVID-19. Each CDR3 is given with its conserved first and last residue. The D gene is left open where the match is weak. A row's size may be missing; if present it is once, few, many or a size class.

D gene | J gene | clone size | CDR3 length | V gene | CDR3 protein | CDR3 DNA
TRBD1 | TRBJ2-3 | once | 14 | TRBV5-1 | CASSHLDRGVTQYF | TGCGCCAGCAGCCACTTGGACAGGGGGGTTACGCAGTATTTT
TRBD1 | TRBJ2-2 | few | 14 | TRBV2 | CASSYDRGKGELFF | TGTGCCAGCAGTTATGACAGGGGCAAAGGGGAGCTGTTTTTT
TRBD1 | TRBJ1-6 | - | 16 | TRBV28 | CASRGDRTSYNSPLHF | TGTGCCAGCAGGGGGGACAGGACATCTTATAATTCACCCCTCCACTTT
TRBD1 | TRBJ2-3 | - | 15 | TRBV2 | CASVRDSHSTDTQYF | TGTGCCAGCGTCCGGGACAGCCACTCGACAGATACGCAGTATTTT
- | TRBJ2-1 | - | 12 | TRBV6-2/TRBV6-3 | CASSPFRNEQFF | TGTGCCAGCAGCCCGTTCCGCAATGAGCAGTTCTTC
TRBD2 | TRBJ2-5 | - | 15 | TRBV7-9 | CASSSTSGGRETQYF | TGTGCCAGCAGCTCGACTAGCGGGGGGAGGGAGACCCAGTACTTC
- | TRBJ2-1 | - | 15 | TRBV2 | CASSEDRGSYNEQFF | TGTGCCAGCAGCGAGGACAGAGGATCCTACAATGAGCAGTTCTTC
TRBD2 | TRBJ2-1 | - | 15 | TRBV7-2 | CASSVTSGSYNEQFF | TGTGCCAGCAGCGTAACTAGCGGGTCCTACAATGAGCAGTTCTTC
- | TRBJ2-1 | - | 15 | TRBV2 | CASSDFQGTYNEQFF | TGTGCCAGCAGTGACTTTCAGGGGACCTACAATGAGCAGTTCTTC
- | TRBJ2-3 | - | 13 | TRBV6-4 | CASSPGSTDTQYF | TGTGCCAGCAGTCCGGGTAGCACAGATACGCAGTATTTT
- | TRBJ2-2 | - | 16 | TRBV27 | CASRIRGNPNTGELFF | TGTGCCAGCAGAATCAGGGGAAACCCGAACACCGGGGAGCTGTTTTTT
- | TRBJ1-1 | - | 15 | TRBV18 | CASSPPIQAGTEAFF | TGTGCCAGCTCACCACCGATCCAGGCGGGCACTGAAGCTTTCTTT
TRBD2 | TRBJ2-3 | - | 15 | TRBV6-5 | CASRGTSGFTDTQYF | TGTGCCAGCAGGGGGACTAGCGGATTCACAGATACGCAGTATTTT
- | TRBJ2-3 | - | 16 | TRBV9 | CASSLVGSRGTDTQYF | TGTGCCAGCAGCCTTGTAGGCTCCCGGGGCACAGATACGCAGTATTTT
TRBD2 | TRBJ2-7 | few | 16 | TRBV7-2 | CASRAPGLAGTYEQYF | TGTGCCAGCAGGGCGCCGGGACTAGCGGGGACCTACGAGCAGTACTTC
- | TRBJ1-5 | - | 12 | TRBV24-1 | CATSDPGGPQHF | TGTGCCACCAGTGACCCCGGGGGACCCCAGCATTTT
TRBD1 | TRBJ2-3 | - | 18 | TRBV4-3 | CASSQDGPGQSPTDTQYF | TGCGCCAGCAGCCAGGATGGTCCGGGACAGTCCCCAACAGATACGCAGTATTTT
TRBD1 | TRBJ1-2 | - | 14 | TRBV25-1 | CASSDTGGWEGYTF | TGTGCCAGCTCTGATACAGGGGGATGGGAGGGCTACACCTTC
- | TRBJ2-7 | - | 13 | TRBV6-2/TRBV6-3 | CASSYWGPEEQYF | TGTGCCAGCAGTTACTGGGGGCCGGAAGAGCAGTACTTC
- | TRBJ1-1 | - | 19 | TRBV5-1 | CASSLEEFLTRPENTEAFF | TGCGCCAGCAGCTTGGAAGAATTCTTGACAAGACCAGAGAACACTGAAGCTTTCTTT
- | TRBJ2-7 | - | 13 | TRBV27 | CASSGAGTYEQYF | TGTGCCAGCAGTGGGGCTGGGACCTACGAGCAGTACTTC
- | TRBJ1-1 | - | 14 | TRBV5-1 | CASSLTPGSTEAFF | TGCGCCAGCAGCTTGACCCCGGGGTCGACTGAAGCTTTCTTT
- | TRBJ1-3 | - | 17 | TRBV4-1 | CASSARDPGGGGNTIYF | TGCGCCAGCAGCGCCCGGGATCCTGGGGGCGGTGGAAACACCATATATTTT